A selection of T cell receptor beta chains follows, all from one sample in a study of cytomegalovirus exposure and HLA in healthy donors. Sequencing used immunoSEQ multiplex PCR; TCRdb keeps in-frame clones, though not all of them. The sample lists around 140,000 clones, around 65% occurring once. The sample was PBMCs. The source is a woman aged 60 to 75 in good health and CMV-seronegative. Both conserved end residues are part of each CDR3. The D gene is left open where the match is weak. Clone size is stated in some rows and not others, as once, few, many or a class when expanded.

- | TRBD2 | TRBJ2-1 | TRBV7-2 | TGTGCCAGCAGCTTAGTGGCTAGCGGGGGGTTCTACAATGAGCAGTTCTTC | CASSLVASGGFYNEQFF
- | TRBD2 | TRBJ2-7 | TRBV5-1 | TGCGCCAGCAGCACCACTACTAGCGGGAGCTCCTACGAGCAGTACTTC | CASSTTTSGSSYEQYF
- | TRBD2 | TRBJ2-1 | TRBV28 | TGTGCCAGCAGTCGAAGGGAGGGGACTAGCAAGCAGTTCTTC | CASSRREGTSKQFF
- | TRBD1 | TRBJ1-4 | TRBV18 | TGTGCCAGCTCACCCTGGACAGGTACTGAAAAACTGTTTTTT | CASSPWTGTEKLFF
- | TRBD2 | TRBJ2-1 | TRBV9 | TGTGCCAGCAGCGTAGTGGGGACTAGCGGGAGGAGGGACTACAATGAGCAGTTCTTC | CASSVVGTSGRRDYNEQFF
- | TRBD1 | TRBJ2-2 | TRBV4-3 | TGCGCCAGCAGCCAAGCCGGGACAGGGTTGGGGGCCGGGGAGCTGTTTTTT | CASSQAGTGLGAGELFF
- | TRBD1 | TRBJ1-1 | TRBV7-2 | TGTGCCAGCAGCCCGCGACAGGGGCTGAACACTGAAGCTTTCTTT | CASSPRQGLNTEAFF
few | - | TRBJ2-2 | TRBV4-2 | TGTGCCAGCAGCCAAGATCCAAACACCGGGGAGCTGTTTTTT | CASSQDPNTGELFF
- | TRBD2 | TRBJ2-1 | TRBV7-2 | TGTGCCAGCAGCTATGTAGCGGGAGGGTCGGATGAGCAGTTCTTC | CASSYVAGGSDEQFF
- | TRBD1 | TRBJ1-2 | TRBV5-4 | TGTGCCAGCAGCTTACCGGGACAGGCTAACTATGGCTACACCTTC | CASSLPGQANYGYTF
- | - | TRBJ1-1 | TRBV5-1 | TGCGCCAGCAGACTGGACACTTTGAACACTGAAGCTTTCTTT | CASRLDTLNTEAFF
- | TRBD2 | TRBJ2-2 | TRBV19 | TGTGCCAGCCTCGGGACTAGCGGCCTTACGAACACCGGGGAGCTGTTTTTT | CASLGTSGLTNTGELFF
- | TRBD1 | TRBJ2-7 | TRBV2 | TGTGCCAGCAACAGGGGGCGCCTAGCGGAATACGAGCAGTACTTC | CASNRGRLAEYEQYF
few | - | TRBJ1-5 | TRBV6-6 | TGTGCCAGCAGTGGGGTTGGGGCTCGGGGCAATCAGCCCCAGCATTTT | CASSGVGARGNQPQHF
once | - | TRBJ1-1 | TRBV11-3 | TGTGCCAGCAGCTTAGCCGACAGTACTGAAGCTTTCTTT | CASSLADSTEAFF
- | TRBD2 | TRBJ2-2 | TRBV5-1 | TGCGCCAGCAGCCCGGGGACTAGCCTATTAGCTAGGGAGCTGTTTTTT | CASSPGTSLLARELFF
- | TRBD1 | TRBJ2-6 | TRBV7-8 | TGTGCCAGCAGCTTTTTGGGCCGACAGGGGGCTTGGGCCAACGTCCTGACTTTC | CASSFLGRQGAWANVLTF
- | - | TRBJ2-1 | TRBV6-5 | TGTGCCAGCAGTTACACTCCCCTTACCTACAATGAGCAGTTCTTC | CASSYTPLTYNEQFF
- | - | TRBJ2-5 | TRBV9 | TGTGCCAGCGGGCAAAGTGGTGCTGAGACCCAGTACTTC | CASGQSGAETQYF
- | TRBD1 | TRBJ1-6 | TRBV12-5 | TGTGCTAGTGGTTTGCAGGGGGCAGGTTCACCCCTCCACTTT | CASGLQGAGSPLHF
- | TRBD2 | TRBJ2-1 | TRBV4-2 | TGTGCCAGCAGCCAAGTGCGAACTAGCGGGGCCACGAACAATGAGCAGTTCTTC | CASSQVRTSGATNNEQFF